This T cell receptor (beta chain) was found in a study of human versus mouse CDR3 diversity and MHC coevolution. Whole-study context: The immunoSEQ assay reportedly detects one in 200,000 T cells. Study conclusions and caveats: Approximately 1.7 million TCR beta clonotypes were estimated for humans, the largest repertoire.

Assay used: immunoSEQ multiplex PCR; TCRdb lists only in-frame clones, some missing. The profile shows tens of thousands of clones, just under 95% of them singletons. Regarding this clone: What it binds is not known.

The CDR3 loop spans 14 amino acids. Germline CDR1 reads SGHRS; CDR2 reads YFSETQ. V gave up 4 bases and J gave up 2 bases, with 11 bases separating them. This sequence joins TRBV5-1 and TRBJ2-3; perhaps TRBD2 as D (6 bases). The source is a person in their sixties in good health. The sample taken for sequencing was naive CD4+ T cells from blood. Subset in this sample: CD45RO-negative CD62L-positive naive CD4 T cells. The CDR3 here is CASSGAGTTDTQYF. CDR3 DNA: TGCGCCAGCAGCGGGGCGGGAACCACAGATACGCAGTATTTT.